This TCR beta chain derives from a study of CD4+ T cells in melanoma. Study-level points and caveats: A reported correlation linked neoantigen-specific CD4+ T cells to CD8+, macrophage and B cell function. Neoantigen-specific CD4+ T cells in melanoma reportedly had diverse differentiation states.

Assay used: immunoSEQ multiplex PCR; TCRdb lists only in-frame clones, some missing. The data show fewer than 150,000 clones, roughly 91% seen once. Germline-derived CDR1 and CDR2 are WSHSY and SAAADI. V gave up 6 bases and J gave up 9 bases, with 16 bases separating them. The CDR3 contains 13 residues. This clone was observed a handful of times. Its specificity is not known. J is TRBJ2-3 and V is TRBV10-2; TRBD2 is a possible D gene (6 bases). This TCR derives from a human donor with melanoma. This CDR3 reads CASSPTSSSTQYF. DNA for the CDR3: TGCGCCAGCAGCCCTACTAGCTCTTCGACGCAGTATTTT.